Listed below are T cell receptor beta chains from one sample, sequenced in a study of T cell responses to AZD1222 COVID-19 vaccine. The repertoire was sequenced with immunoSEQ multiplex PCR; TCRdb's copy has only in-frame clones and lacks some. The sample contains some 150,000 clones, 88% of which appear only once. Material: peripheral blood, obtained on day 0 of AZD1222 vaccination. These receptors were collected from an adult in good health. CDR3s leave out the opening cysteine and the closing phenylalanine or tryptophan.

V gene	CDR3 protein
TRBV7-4	ASSPFNAGGEKLF
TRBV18	ASSPAPGAGDTIY
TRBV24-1	ASETAARETQY
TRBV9	ASSEQGTEAF
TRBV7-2	ASSLVIGDQPQH
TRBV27	ASARGTEAFVGTEAF
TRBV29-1	SVATYTGGQETQY
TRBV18	ASSPDSRAQY
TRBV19	ASSMDSSRTQPQH
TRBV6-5	ASTEGGAYEQY
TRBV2	ASSGAPVNTEAF
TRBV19	ASSITPGVYEQY
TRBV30	AWKMSASPPGNTIY
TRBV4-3	ASSSWTSGGPTDTQY
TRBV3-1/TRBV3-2	ASSQEGYGTEAF
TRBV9	ASSNGPPQGYEQF
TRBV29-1	SVRRPGGNTEAF
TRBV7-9	ASSLERRRGGNYGYT
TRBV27	ASPTVYNQPQH
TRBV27	ATSRGRVVNEQY
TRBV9	ASSVDIYGYT
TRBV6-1	ASSDQGSGANVLT
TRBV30	AWSPAGENEQF
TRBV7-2	ASTSQGANTEAF
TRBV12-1	ASTHPPAGSNQPQH
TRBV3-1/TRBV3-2	ASSQEYTEAF
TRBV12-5	ASGLGPQGDTEAF
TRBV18	ASSRTAGDTQY
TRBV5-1	ASSLSPTSRVSTDTQY
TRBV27	ASSLSRGVVYGYT
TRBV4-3	ASSQEGTGASGANVLT
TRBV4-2	ASRVGMATEAF
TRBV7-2	ASSPQVPNSPLH
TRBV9	ASSASGTLRSGNTIY
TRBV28	ASSLAGTGRTEAF
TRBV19	ASSPGIWANTEAF
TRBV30	AWKWGPGNTIY
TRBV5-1	ASSPRGREEKLF
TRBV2	ASTIVGTNQPQH
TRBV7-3	ASSSTYNEQF
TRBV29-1	SVDSSGGQSLYNEQF
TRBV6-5	ASSFGGQGNQPQH
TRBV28	ASSLGQLNTIY
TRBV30	AWSVGGRVAKNIQY
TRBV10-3	AISESGISPLH
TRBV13	ASSFSLTDRVAYEQY
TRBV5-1	ASSPGLLNEQF
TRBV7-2	ASSLVGRGRNQPQH
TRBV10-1	ASRVCGGYSNQPQH
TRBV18	ASSPLEQETQY
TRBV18	ASSPPLMGSNQPQH